A single sample is the source of the 22 T cell receptor beta chains below, sequenced in a study of CD8+ T cells in alopecia areata. TCR sequencing used cDNA made by reverse transcription of extracted RNA. This table comes from immunoSEQ multiplex PCR, and its TCRdb copy is limited to in-frame clones, with some not included. The sample holds about 130,000 clones, about 47% seen once. The sequenced sample was CD8+ T cells sorted from blood, obtained at week 0. The receptors derive from a human donor with alopecia areata.

The chain joins TRBV19 to TRBJ2-1; unclear D gene. This CDR3 is 14 amino acids long. Trimming left V 3 bases short and J 1 base short, with 7 bases between. Germline V gene data show CDR1 as LNHDA and CDR2 as SQIVND (reference sequence). The CDR3 here is CASSIGLSYNEQFF. Written as DNA, the CDR3 is TGTGCCAGTAGTATCGGGTTATCCTACAATGAGCAGTTCTTC.

This sequence joins TRBV9 and TRBJ1-6; the D is unclear. The CDR3 length is 14 residues. Germline assignment: CDR1 SGDLS and CDR2 YYNGEE. V lost 0 bases and J 6 bases, leaving 7 bases between the germline ends. CDR3 coding DNA: TGTGCCAGCAGCGTAGGGCGGGTTAATTCACCCCTCCACTTT. Its translation is CASSVGRVNSPLHF.

This clone was seen a few times. The chain employs TRBV18 and TRBJ1-1; D may be TRBD1 (6 bases). Per the germline V gene, CDR1 is KGHSH and CDR2 is LQKENI. Trimming shortened V by 3 bases and J by 5 bases, and 16 bases separated the two germline ends. The CDR3 is 15 residues long. CDR3 loop: CASSPGAGAFTEAFF. The CDR3 DNA reads TGTGCCAGCTCACCCGGGGCAGGGGCGTTTACTGAAGCTTTCTTT.

The chain has TRBV7-6 and TRBJ1-1; D is perhaps TRBD1 (6 bases). The V gene lost 1 base and the J gene lost 1 base, with 13 bases spanning the gap. Germline assignment: CDR1 SGHVS and CDR2 FNYEAQ. CDR3 length equals 16 residues. CDR3 residues: CASSLDSGHPNTEAFF. In DNA form, the CDR3 reads TGTGCCAGCAGCTTAGATTCGGGACACCCGAACACTGAAGCTTTCTTT.

This clone has more than one count but fewer than ten. The chain recombines TRBV7-9 with TRBJ2-1; D might be TRBD1 or TRBD2, each matching 6 bases. V gave up 4 bases and J gave up 5 bases, with 18 bases separating them. This CDR3 is built from 16 residues. Per the germline V gene, CDR1 is SEHNR and CDR2 is FQNEAQ (reference sequence). The CDR3 loop is CASSCPNCGTNNEQFF. The DNA of the CDR3 is TGTGCCAGCAGCTGCCCAAACTGCGGGACAAACAATGAGCAGTTCTTC.

The rearrangement uses TRBV2 and TRBJ2-5; D is perhaps TRBD1 (6 bases). This CDR3 is 14 amino acids long. The V and J ends lost 7 bases and 5 bases respectively, with 17 bases between them. CDR1 and CDR2 from the germline V gene are SNHLY and FYNNEI. CDR3 loop: CASTWTVGSETQYF. The CDR3 nucleotides read TGTGCCAGCACCTGGACAGTCGGATCGGAGACCCAGTACTTC.

CDR3 region: CASSYSLAGYNEQFF. CDR3 sequence (DNA): TGTGCCAGCAGTTACTCCCTAGCGGGGTACAATGAGCAGTTCTTC. The V and J genes are TRBV6-5 and TRBJ2-1; 9 nucleotides match TRBD2. Germline CDR1 and CDR2: MNHEY and SVGAGI. J was trimmed by 4 bases and V by 0 bases; bases with no gene match: 1. CDR3 length: 15 amino acids.

The chain recombines TRBV2 with TRBJ2-3; possibly TRBD2 for D (5 bases). The V gene's germline CDR1 is SNHLY and CDR2 FYNNEI. Trimming removed 4 bases at V and 2 bases at J, with 16 bases between. This CDR3 has 16 amino acids. In DNA form, the CDR3 reads TGTGCCAGCAGTGCTGGACGGACTTTTTCCACAGATACGCAGTATTTT. Amino acid sequence: CASSAGRTFSTDTQYF.

V usage is TRBV7-2 and J usage is TRBJ2-3; no firm D call. The CDR3 length is 16 residues. Per germline, CDR1 SGHTA and CDR2 FQGNSA. Trimming removed 5 bases from V and 0 bases from J, with 15 bases in between. The CDR3 region has the DNA TGTGCCAGCAGCCTCCCGATTGCAACTAGCACAGATACGCAGTATTTT. It translates to CASSLPIATSTDTQYF.

This rearrangement joins TRBV7-9 to TRBJ2-5; D might be TRBD1 (5 bases). The germline V and J ends were trimmed by 5 bases and 4 bases, with 11 bases remaining between them. Germline V gene lookup returns CDR1 SEHNR and CDR2 FQNEAQ (reference sequence). The CDR3 is 13 residues long. CDR3 amino acids: CASSIQGGETQYF. CDR3 nucleotide sequence: TGTGCCAGCAGCATTCAGGGTGGAGAGACCCAGTACTTC.

This chain connects TRBV6-1 to TRBJ2-7, with D possibly TRBD1 on 5 matching bases. Germline CDR1 and CDR2: MNHNS and SASEGT. V lost 10 bases, J lost 2 bases, and 12 bases lay in between. This CDR3 contains 12 residues. This CDR3 is CAITQDTYEQYF. CDR3 DNA: TGTGCCATTACACAGGATACCTACGAGCAGTACTTC.

This chain links TRBV5-1 with TRBJ1-1, with D possibly TRBD1 on 5 matching bases. The germline gives CDR1 SGHRS, CDR2 YFSETQ. The CDR3 has 13 amino acids. The V end lost 0 bases, the J end lost 5 bases, and 8 bases lay between the germline ends. The DNA of the CDR3 is TGCGCCAGCAGCTTGGGGGGCGGAACTGAAGCTTTCTTT. Its protein product is CASSLGGGTEAFF.

Only a few counts were recorded for this clone. The rearrangement uses TRBV9 and TRBJ1-2; D might be TRBD1 (5 bases). The CDR3 spans 13 residues. V gave up 3 bases and J gave up 13 bases, with 19 bases separating them. Looked up from germline, CDR1 is SGDLS and CDR2 is YYNGEE. CDR3 bases: TGTGCCAGCAGCGCCGCACAGGTTGATTTGCTCACCTTC. The encoded protein is CASSAAQVDLLTF.

The gene calls are TRBV5-6 and TRBJ2-1; 12 nucleotides match TRBD2. Per germline, CDR1 SGHDT and CDR2 YYEEEE. This CDR3 is built from 16 residues. V shed 2 bases, J shed 8 bases, and the junction held 8 bases outside the gene matches. The CDR3 nucleotides read TGTGCCAGCAGCTTTCCTAGACTAGCGGGGGAGGATGAGCAGTTCTTC. It yields the protein CASSFPRLAGEDEQFF. Using reference TRBV5-6 and TRBJ2-1 for the parts outside the CDR3, the full variable domain is DAGVTQSPTHLIKTRGQQVTLRCSPKSGHDTVSWYQQALGQGPQFIFQYYEEEERQRGNFPDRFSGHQFPNYSSELNVNALLLGDSALYLCASSFPRLAGEDEQFFGPGTRLTVL.

CDR3: CAWSRFYNEQFF. The DNA for the CDR3 is TGTGCCTGGAGTAGATTCTACAATGAGCAGTTCTTC. The chain couples TRBV30 to TRBJ2-1, with D uncertain. V lost 2 bases and J lost 3, with 5 bases in between. This CDR3 is 12 amino acids long. CDR1 is GTSNPN, CDR2 SVGIG, per germline (reference sequence).

The gene calls are TRBV30 and TRBJ2-2; unclear D gene. V gave up 0 bases and J gave up 1 base, with 3 bases separating them. From germline, CDR1 is GTSNPN and CDR2 SVGIG (reference sequence). The CDR3 contains 13 residues. The CDR3 loop reads CAWSVLNTGELFF. The CDR3 DNA reads as TGTGCCTGGAGTGTACTGAACACCGGGGAGCTGTTTTTT.

This clone was seen a few times. The chain carries TRBV13 and TRBJ1-2; TRBD1 might be the D (5 bases). Germline assignment: CDR1 PRHDT and CDR2 FYEKMQ (reference sequence). V was clipped by 5 bases and J by 0 bases, with 10 bases between them. The CDR3 extends over 14 amino acids. CDR3 DNA: TGTGCCAGCAGCCCAAGGGGAGCTAACTATGGCTACACCTTC. Protein product: CASSPRGANYGYTF.

CDR3 protein: CATRTGWNTEAFF. CDR3 DNA: TGTGCCACCCGGACAGGATGGAACACTGAAGCTTTCTTT. The V gene is TRBV15, the J gene TRBJ1-1; 7 positions match TRBD1. V shed 8 bases, J shed 1 base, and the junction held 4 bases outside the gene matches. CDR3 length equals 13 residues. Germline assignment: CDR1 LNHNV and CDR2 YYDKDF (reference sequence).

This clone showed up just a few times. J is TRBJ1-5 and V is TRBV19; the D gene is possibly TRBD1 (5 bases). V shed 4 bases and J shed 2 bases, with 9 bases lying between them. The CDR3 contains 14 residues. Germline CDR1 is LNHDA and CDR2 is SQIVND (reference sequence). CDR3 protein: CASSTGSGNQPQHF. In DNA, the CDR3 is TGTGCCAGTAGTACAGGGAGCGGCAATCAGCCCCAGCATTTT. The full variable domain, its missing parts supplied by reference TRBV19 and TRBJ1-5, is DGGITQSPKYLFRKEGQNVTLSCEQNLNHDAMYWYRQDPGQGLRLIYYSQIVNDFQKGDIAEGYSVSREKKESFPLTVTSAQKNPTAFYLCASSTGSGNQPQHFGDGTRLSIL.

The rearrangement uses TRBV29-1 and TRBJ1-2; 8 bases line up with TRBD1. Trimming at V came to 0 bases and at J to 4 bases, leaving 7 bases not matched to a gene. CDR3 length equals 15 residues. Per germline, CDR1 SQVTM and CDR2 ANQGSEA. CDR3 region: CSVEDPGQGRYGYTF. CDR3 DNA: TGCAGCGTTGAAGATCCCGGACAGGGTCGCTATGGCTACACCTTC.

V and J are TRBV30 and TRBJ1-1; 10 positions agree with TRBD1. CDR3 length: 14 amino acids. Germline-derived CDR1 and CDR2 are GTSNPN and SVGIG (reference sequence). V lost 4 bases to trimming and J lost 5 bases; unmatched junction nucleotides: 7. CDR3 bases: TGTGCCTGGACTATCGGGACAGGGGTTACTGAAGCTTTCTTT. Protein: CAWTIGTGVTEAFF.

The V gene is TRBV9, the J gene TRBJ2-7; a possible D gene is TRBD2 (7 bases). Germline CDR1 is SGDLS and CDR2 is YYNGEE. The CDR3 length is 14 residues. V was trimmed by 0 bases and J by 5 bases, leaving 12 bases between them. The CDR3 loop reads CASSVGGGPHEQYF. DNA of the CDR3: TGTGCCAGCAGCGTAGGCGGGGGCCCCCACGAGCAGTACTTC.